The 22 T cell receptor beta chains reported below all come from one sample, sequenced in a study of CD8 T cells in ankylosing spondylitis. Overall study findings and caveats: One TCR beta motif, made up of roughly eight highly homologous variants, appeared characteristic of ankylosing spondylitis blood.

Their antigen targets remain unknown. In TCRdb, the 5' RACE reads were re-called with MiXCR into one record per CDR3 protein. The table has more than 500,000 distinct CDR3 sequences, roughly 5% seen once. The sample consisted of blood, either unsorted or a sorted T cell fraction (not recorded which). All receptors derive from a male donor with ankylosing spondylitis.

This clonotype was detected ten times or more. This rearrangement joins TRBV4-3 to TRBJ1-5, with TRBD1 as a possible D gene (6 bases). The V end was cut by 1 base, the J end by 5 bases, with 15 bases between. The CDR3 spans 16 residues. Germline-derived CDR1 and CDR2 are LGHNA and YSLEER. The chain's CDR3 is CASSQGLGARDQPQHF. The CDR3 region has the DNA TGCGCCAGCAGCCAAGGGCTGGGGGCGAGGGATCAGCCCCAGCATTTT.

This clonotype was detected a few times. This chain uses TRBV18 with TRBJ1-1; 7 bases agree with TRBD1. CDR3 size: 14 residues. Germline-derived CDR1 and CDR2 are KGHSH and LQKENI. V lost 6 bases to trimming and J lost 1 base; unmatched junction nucleotides: 5. The CDR3 region has the DNA TGTGCCAGCTCGCCCCAGGGGGAGAACACTGAAGCTTTCTTT. This codes for CASSPQGENTEAFF.

This clonotype was observed many times. The chain combines TRBV5-1 with TRBJ2-7, with 7 bases fitting TRBD1. The junction had 10 bases not matched to a gene; V was cut back by 4 bases and J by 3 bases. The CDR3 totals 15 residues. CDR1 SGHRS and CDR2 YFSETQ come from the germline V gene. The CDR3 sequence is CASSIDSDRFYEQYF. The CDR3 DNA sequence: TGCGCCAGCAGCATTGACTCGGACAGGTTCTACGAGCAGTACTTC.

V and J are TRBV14 and TRBJ2-1; TRBD2 aligns across 8 bases. From germline, CDR1 is SGHDN and CDR2 FVKESK. The CDR3 runs to 15 residues. With 2 bases clipped from V and 9 bases from J, the junction kept 9 bases outside the gene matches. As DNA, the CDR3 is TGTGCCAGCAGCCAACCAATAGCACGGGGGGGTGAGCAGTTCTTC. Translation: CASSQPIARGGEQFF.

The V and J genes are TRBV18 and TRBJ2-7; D gene uncertain. CDR1 is KGHSH, CDR2 LQKENI, per germline. Between the trimmed V and J ends, which lost 3 bases and 2 bases, there was a span of 29 bases. The CDR3 is 20 residues long. CDR3 nucleotide sequence: TGTGCCAGCTCACCGCACCGACTCAGGTATCCCTCTGACGGCGCCTACGAGCAGTACTTC. Translating it yields CASSPHRLRYPSDGAYEQYF.

This clonotype was observed many times. V is TRBV12-3 or TRBV12-4 and J is TRBJ2-1, with unresolved D. This CDR3 is built from 17 residues. V dropped 3 bases and J dropped 8 bases, with 23 bases sitting between them. The DNA for the CDR3 is TGTGCCAGCAGTTTCTACCCCTCGACCGGGCCCCGGGATGAGCAGTTCTTC. Its protein is CASSFYPSTGPRDEQFF.

At least ten counts were recorded for this clonotype. CDR3 nucleotides: TGTGCCAGCAGCCACAGATTTCCGAGGGGCATTCAGTACTTC. As protein: CASSHRFPRGIQYF. The chain is built from TRBV7-2 and TRBJ2-4; D is tentatively TRBD1 or TRBD2 (5 bases each). Germline V CDR1 and CDR2: SGHTA, FQGNSA. This CDR3 spans 14 amino acids. Between the trimmed V and J ends, which lost 5 bases and 9 bases, there was a span of 17 bases.

This clonotype was recorded at least ten times. The chain uses TRBV6-2 or TRBV6-3 and TRBJ1-5; 7 positions match TRBD1. The trim removed 4 bases at V and 5 bases at J, leaving 5 bases unmatched. The germline CDR1 and CDR2 sequences are MNHEY and SVGEGT. This CDR3 is built from 14 residues. This CDR3 is CASSSRGGDQPQHF. In DNA form, the CDR3 reads TGTGCCAGCAGTTCCAGGGGGGGTGATCAGCCCCAGCATTTT.

This clonotype was recorded many times. The junction and the germline gene differ at one end; a read error may be behind it. This chain's CDR3 is CASSLEEGGAHTQYF. The CDR3 nucleotides read TGTGCTAGCAGCTTAGAAGAGGGGGGGGCTCATACGCAGTATTTT. The rearrangement links TRBV7-7 to TRBJ2-3; D possibly corresponds to TRBD2 (7 bases). The germline V gene has CDR1 SSHAT and CDR2 FNYEAQ (reference sequence). The CDR3 consists of 15 residues. The complete variable domain, with remaining parts taken from reference TRBV7-7 and TRBJ2-3, reads GAGVSQSPRYKVTKRGQDVTLRCDPISSHATLYWYQQALGQGPEFLTYFNYEAQPDKSGLPSDRFSAERPEGSISTLTIQRTEQRDSAMYRCASSLEEGGAHTQYFGPGTRLTVL.

This clonotype was counted many times. The chain links TRBV4-2 to TRBJ2-5, with D possibly matching TRBD1 (6 bases). CDR1 is LGHNA and CDR2 is YNFKEQ in the germline V gene. The CDR3 sequence is 16 residues long. V was clipped by 2 bases and J by 4 bases, with 17 bases between them. The CDR3 nucleotides read TGTGCCAGCAGCCAACCGATATCAGGGGAGCGAGAGACCCAGTACTTC. It codes for CASSQPISGERETQYF.

This clonotype was observed many times. This chain uses TRBV11-2 with TRBJ2-1; 7 bases are a match to TRBD2. Germline V gives CDR1 SGHAT, CDR2 FQNNGV. The CDR3 covers 14 residues. V shed 4 bases, J shed 3 bases, and the junction held 3 bases outside the gene matches. CDR3 amino acids: CASSSSGDYNEQFF. In nucleotides, the CDR3 is TGTGCCAGCAGCTCAAGCGGGGACTACAATGAGCAGTTCTTC.

In this sample, this clonotype turned up many times. The J gene is TRBJ2-1, the V gene TRBV12-5; TRBD2 aligns across 9 bases. V lost 4 bases to trimming and J lost 6 bases; unmatched junction nucleotides: 10. The CDR3 has 16 amino acids. CDR1 and CDR2 (germline): LGHNT, FRNRAP. Here the CDR3 DNA reads TGTGCTAGTGGTTCCTCCTGGCGGGAGGGCGTCAATGAGCAGTTCTTC. Its protein product is CASGSSWREGVNEQFF.

This clonotype occurred many times. The chain recombines TRBV9 with TRBJ2-1; no definite D call. V lost 7 bases to trimming and J lost 2 bases, with 10 bases between them. The CDR3 consists of 13 residues. Germline CDR1 SGDLS, CDR2 YYNGEE. CDR3 sequence reads: CASGRQTYNEQFF. CDR3 DNA sequence: TGTGCCAGCGGACGCCAGACCTACAATGAGCAGTTCTTC.

This clonotype was counted many times. The V call is TRBV20-1, the J call TRBJ2-7; tentative D call: TRBD2 (6 bases). Trimming took off 3 bases at V and 3 bases at J, with 9 bases between the two ends. The CDR3 runs 12 residues. Germline assignment: CDR1 DFQATT and CDR2 SNEGSKA (reference sequence). Written as DNA, the CDR3 is TGCAGTGCTAGCGGGGGAAGCTACGAGCAGTACTTC. It is translated as CSASGGSYEQYF.

This clonotype has a count of ten or more. The CDR3 coding sequence is TGTGCCAGCAGCCGCACGTACGGGACAAGCTCCTACAATGAGCAGTTCTTC. Translated: CASSRTYGTSSYNEQFF. The chain has TRBV11-1 and TRBJ2-1; perhaps TRBD1 as D (6 bases). V was shortened by 5 bases and J by 0 bases, with 17 bases between the two germline ends. Looked up from germline, CDR1 is SGHAT and CDR2 is FQDESV (reference sequence). The CDR3 length is 17 residues.

Many counts were recorded for this clonotype. The genes are TRBV27 and TRBJ2-3, with 7 bases identical to TRBD1. Germline assignment: CDR1 MNHEY and CDR2 SMNVEV (reference sequence). This CDR3 spans 16 amino acids. With 8 bases clipped from V and 4 bases from J, the junction kept 15 bases outside the gene matches. The CDR3 sequence is CASRWRQGISADTQYF. The CDR3 DNA sequence: TGTGCCAGCCGATGGCGACAGGGAATCTCCGCAGATACGCAGTATTTT.

This clonotype was recorded at least ten times. The V call is TRBV5-5, the J call TRBJ2-5; no definite D call. Per germline, CDR1 SGHKS and CDR2 YYEKEE (reference sequence). The CDR3 consists of 14 residues. The V end lost 4 bases, the J end lost 5 bases, and 15 bases lay between the germline ends. In DNA, the CDR3 is TGTGCCAGCAGCCTAGGCTGGGGTTTGGAGACCCAGTACTTC. The encoded protein is CASSLGWGLETQYF.

This clonotype has a count of ten or more. V and J are TRBV6-5 and TRBJ1-2, with no clear D. The germline V gene has CDR1 MNHEY and CDR2 SVGAGI. The CDR3 has 17 amino acids. The ends were cut back, 0 bases at V and 1 base at J, with 15 bases in the middle. The CDR3 region has the DNA TGTGCCAGCAGTTACTCTCCCCAAGACGCGATTAACTATGGCTACACCTTC. It codes for CASSYSPQDAINYGYTF.

A word on this clonotype: A clone one base away is much larger, so this may be a read error. J is TRBJ2-1 and V is TRBV12-3 or TRBV12-4; 8 positions agree with TRBD1. The CDR3 length is 14 residues. V lost 6 bases, J lost 5 bases, and 6 bases stayed unmatched. The CDR3 bases are TGTGCCAGCAGCGGGGACAGGAGCCACAATGAGCAGTTCTTC. It is translated as CASSGDRSHNEQFF.

This clonotype appeared many times. The chain recombines TRBV20-1 with TRBJ1-1, with 9 positions matching TRBD1. There are 16 residues in the CDR3. The V gene's germline CDR1 is DFQATT and CDR2 SNEGSKA (reference sequence). Germline trimming cut 4 bases from V and 1 base from J; bases unmatched to any gene: 10. The CDR3 DNA follows: TGCAGTGCTACTTGGACAGGGGCGGTTCGGAACACTGAAGCTTTCTTT. Protein product: CSATWTGAVRNTEAFF.

Ten or more counts support this clonotype. The J gene is TRBJ2-3, the V gene TRBV4-1; D call uncertain. Germline V gene sequence: CDR1 MGHRA, CDR2 YSYEKL. The CDR3 spans 14 residues. Trimming took off 3 bases at V and 5 bases at J, with 12 bases between the two ends. The CDR3 is CASSQGISQDTQYF. CDR3 nucleotide sequence: TGCGCCAGCAGCCAGGGGATTTCACAAGATACGCAGTATTTT.

This clonotype was seen ten or more times. The chain uses TRBV12-5 and TRBJ1-5; a possible D gene is TRBD1 (5 bases). Trimming shortened V by 7 bases and J by 2 bases, and 9 bases separated the two germline ends. This CDR3 comprises 13 residues. Germline values: CDR1 LGHNT, CDR2 FRNRAP. CDR3 residues: CASAGVGNQPQHF. Here the CDR3 DNA reads TGTGCTAGTGCGGGGGTGGGCAATCAGCCCCAGCATTTT. Based on the CDR3 plus reference TRBV12-5 and TRBJ1-5, the full variable domain is DARVTQTPRHKVTEMGQEVTMRCQPILGHNTVFWYRQTMMQGLELLAYFRNRAPLDDSGMPKDRFSAEMPDATLATLKIQPSEPRDSAVYFCASAGVGNQPQHFGDGTRLSIL.